The 21 T cell receptor beta chains presented below share a single source sample, sequenced in a study of T cell repertoires in cytomegalovirus infection. TCRdb reprocessed the reads with MiXCR, giving one entry per CDR3 protein. The sample consists of about 700,000 distinct CDR3 sequences, around 32% of them appearing once. These TCRs' antigens remain unknown. The sample in question was cultured PBMCs, obtained from culture after CMV antigen stimulation. The receptors come from a human donor in good health (CMV status not recorded). Some clones in this sample may be carry-over from other donors' samples.

This clonotype showed up many times. The rearrangement joins TRBV7-8 to TRBJ2-2, with a tentative D call TRBD2 (6 bases). Trimming pared 5 bases from V and 1 base from J, leaving 14 bases between. Germline CDR1 is SGHVS and CDR2 is FQNEAQ. CDR3 length: 16 residues. Here the CDR3 DNA reads TGTGCCAGCAGCACCGAGCGGGTCCTGAACACCGGGGAGCTGTTTTTT. It yields the protein CASSTERVLNTGELFF.

This clonotype was observed once. The chain is built from TRBV9 and TRBJ1-6, with a possible D match to TRBD1 (6 bases). The CDR3 covers 14 residues. Trimming took off 7 bases at V and 4 bases at J, with 12 bases between the two ends. Germline V gene sequence: CDR1 SGDLS, CDR2 YYNGEE. The CDR3 bases are TGTGCCAGCGCACAGGGCTTGTATAATTCACCCCTCCACTTT. Translation gives CASAQGLYNSPLHF.

About this clonotype itself: The CDR3 does not close with the conserved phenylalanine or tryptophan, likely indicating a read error. The V and J genes are TRBV19 and TRBJ1-2; D is uncertain. With 7 bases removed from V and 0 bases from J, the gap between germline ends came to 15 bases. This CDR3 has 15 residues. Germline-derived CDR1 and CDR2 are LNHDA and SQIVND (reference sequence). The CDR3 region is CASTQDGAANYGYTL. The CDR3 bases are TGTGCCAGTACACAAGACGGAGCCGCTAACTATGGCTACACCTTA.

The V and J genes are TRBV27 and TRBJ1-4; maybe TRBD1 (5 bases). The germline V and J ends were trimmed by 4 bases and 7 bases, with 13 bases remaining between them. Germline V gene lookup returns CDR1 MNHEY and CDR2 SMNVEV (reference sequence). The CDR3 totals 14 residues. DNA of the CDR3: TGTGCCAGCAGTTCGGGGGGGAGGTCTGAAAAACTGTTTTTT. It specifies CASSSGGRSEKLFF.

This clonotype appeared a few times. The rearrangement joins TRBV7-8 to TRBJ2-1; TRBD2 agrees at 7 bases. The germline V gene has CDR1 SGHVS and CDR2 FQNEAQ. The V gene end was trimmed by 6 bases and the J gene end by 0 bases; junction bases not matched to a gene: 8. CDR3 length equals 16 residues. CDR3 coding DNA: TGTGCCAGCAGTTTTACGCGGGAGAGCTCCTACAATGAGCAGTTCTTC. This sequence encodes CASSFTRESSYNEQFF. Full variable domain (rest looked up from reference TRBV7-8 and TRBJ2-1): GAGVSQSPRYKVAKRGQDVALRCDPISGHVSLFWYQQALGQGPEFLTYFQNEAQLDKSGLPSDRFFAERPEGSVSTLKIQRTQQEDSAVYLCASSFTRESSYNEQFFGPGTRLTVL.

This clonotype was detected only a few times. V and J are TRBV4-1 and TRBJ1-2, with D unresolved. Germline-derived CDR1 and CDR2 are MGHRA and YSYEKL. Trimming left V 1 base short and J 0 bases short, with 6 bases between. The CDR3 covers 14 residues. The DNA of the CDR3 is TGCGCCAGCAGCCAAGTTGCAGCTAACTATGGCTACACCTTC. Its translation: CASSQVAANYGYTF.

This chain joins TRBV6-8 and TRBJ2-3; D ambiguous. CDR3 length equals 15 residues. The V gene's germline CDR1 is MNHGY and CDR2 SAAAGT. The ends were cut back, 2 bases at V and 2 bases at J, with 11 bases in the middle. CDR3 DNA sequence: TGTGCCAGCAGTTACACATACTTGAACACAGATACGCAGTATTTT. Translation: CASSYTYLNTDTQYF.

This sequence joins TRBV6-1 and TRBJ1-2; D is ambiguous. V was clipped by 0 bases and J by 8 bases, with 10 bases between them. CDR1 and CDR2 from the germline V gene are MNHNS and SASEGT. There are 13 residues in the CDR3. The CDR3: CASSEAPFRGYTF. DNA for the CDR3: TGTGCCAGCAGTGAAGCACCATTTCGGGGCTACACCTTC.

The chain is built from TRBV20-1 and TRBJ2-7; no firm D call. CDR1 is DFQATT and CDR2 is SNEGSKA in the germline V gene (reference sequence). This CDR3 is 13 amino acids long. Trimming shortened V by 1 base and J by 0 bases, and 7 bases separated the two germline ends. The CDR3 reads CSARVGPSYEQYF. In nucleotides, the CDR3 is TGCAGTGCTAGAGTCGGGCCCTCCTACGAGCAGTACTTC.

V usage is TRBV6-2 or TRBV6-3 and J usage is TRBJ1-5; 7 bases are a match to TRBD1. The CDR3 is made up of 15 amino acids. V gave up 3 bases and J gave up 4 bases; unmatched junction bases: 6. Germline CDR1 MNHEY, CDR2 SVGEGT. The CDR3 nucleotides read TGTGCCAGCAGTTATCTTAAGGGACAGAATCAGCCCCAGCATTTT. This gives the protein CASSYLKGQNQPQHF.

This clonotype occurred a few times. The CDR3 loop reads CASSLGVFRGTQYF. CDR3 nucleotide sequence: TGTGCCAGCAGCTTGGGTGTGTTTCGCGGGACGCAGTATTTT. The V call is TRBV5-6, the J call TRBJ2-3, with D perhaps matching TRBD2 (5 bases). Germline V CDR1 and CDR2: SGHDT, YYEEEE. V lost 0 bases, J lost 9 bases, and 14 bases lay in between. The CDR3 loop spans 14 amino acids. Complete variable domain (other parts from reference TRBV5-6 and TRBJ2-3): DAGVTQSPTHLIKTRGQQVTLRCSPKSGHDTVSWYQQALGQGPQFIFQYYEEEERQRGNFPDRFSGHQFPNYSSELNVNALLLGDSALYLCASSLGVFRGTQYFGPGTRLTVL.

The chain is built from TRBV12-3 or TRBV12-4 and TRBJ2-1; TRBD2 matches at 7 bases. CDR3 length: 12 amino acids. V shed 6 bases and J 12 bases; nucleotides not matched to a gene: 8. The CDR3 loop reads CASSPLALVQFF. DNA for the CDR3: TGTGCCAGCAGCCCACTAGCGTTAGTGCAGTTCTTC.

As to this clonotype: Germline and junction disagree at one end, which may indicate a read error. The CDR3 loop reads CASTPNQETQYF. CDR3 sequence (DNA): TGTGCCAGCACCCCCAACCAGGAGACCCAGTACTTC. The V gene is TRBV6-2 or TRBV6-3, the J gene TRBJ2-5; D remains unclear. Germline V lookup: CDR1 MNHEY, CDR2 SVGEGT. CDR3 size: 12 residues.

This clonotype has a count of ten or more. The CDR3 protein is CASSLGDRNTEAFF. CDR3 DNA sequence: TGTGCCAGCAGCTTAGGGGATAGGAACACTGAAGCTTTCTTT. The V call is TRBV7-2, the J call TRBJ1-1, with D hard to call. The germline CDR1 and CDR2 sequences are SGHTA and FQGNSA. Trimming took 1 base from V and 1 from J, leaving 7 bases between them. The CDR3 has 14 residues.

V usage is TRBV7-9 and J usage is TRBJ1-5; TRBD1 matches 9 bases. Looked up from germline, CDR1 is SEHNR and CDR2 is FQNEAQ (reference sequence). The CDR3 contains 16 residues. J gave up 6 bases and V 4 bases, and 10 bases lay outside the gene matches. DNA of the CDR3: TGTGCCAGCAGCTCTAATCCGGGACAGGGCATTCAGCCCCAGCATTTT. As protein: CASSSNPGQGIQPQHF.

CDR3 bases: TGCAGTGCTAGAGGGACTAGCGGAAACTACGAGCAGTACTTC. Amino acids: CSARGTSGNYEQYF. The chain recombines TRBV20-1 with TRBJ2-7; 10 bases match TRBD2. The CDR3 totals 14 residues. The germline gives CDR1 DFQATT, CDR2 SNEGSKA (reference sequence). V lost 1 base to trimming and J lost 3 bases; unmatched junction nucleotides: 3.

The chain recombines TRBV20-1 with TRBJ2-7; D is unclear. The germline gives CDR1 DFQATT, CDR2 SNEGSKA (reference sequence). The CDR3 sequence is 12 residues long. V lost 3 bases to trimming and J lost 0 bases, with 6 bases between them. The CDR3 here is CSASYLSYEQYF. CDR3 in DNA: TGCAGTGCTAGTTACCTCTCCTACGAGCAGTACTTC.

The chain combines TRBV10-3 with TRBJ1-5; D not resolved. CDR1 ENHRY and CDR2 SYGVKD come from the germline V gene. With 1 base removed from V and 5 bases from J, the gap between germline ends came to 6 bases. The CDR3 extends over 13 amino acids. CDR3 loop: CAISEFEDQPQHF. CDR3 DNA sequence: TGTGCCATCAGTGAGTTTGAGGATCAGCCCCAGCATTTT.

This clonotype has only a few counts. The rearrangement links TRBV27 to TRBJ2-7; tentative D call: TRBD2 (6 bases). The CDR3 totals 15 residues. V lost 6 bases and J 0 bases, leaving 15 bases between the germline ends. Per germline, CDR1 MNHEY and CDR2 SMNVEV (reference sequence). DNA for the CDR3: TGTGCCAGCAGCCTTACCCGGGGGTCCTCCTACGAGCAGTACTTC. Amino acid sequence: CASSLTRGSSYEQYF.

The chain joins TRBV11-2 to TRBJ1-4; TRBD1 agrees at 7 bases. The CDR3 totals 15 residues. With V trimmed by 3 bases and J by 7 bases, 8 bases remained unmatched. Germline loops: CDR1 SGHAT, CDR2 FQNNGV. CDR3 amino acids: CASSFYRGLREKLFF. DNA for the CDR3: TGTGCCAGCAGCTTCTATAGGGGGCTGCGTGAAAAACTGTTTTTT.

This clonotype appeared a few times. The V and J genes are TRBV11-2 and TRBJ1-2; 11 nucleotides agree with TRBD1. After removal of 5 bases from V and 4 bases from J, the junction contained 15 bases not matched to a gene. Germline values: CDR1 SGHAT, CDR2 FQNNGV. The CDR3 has 18 residues. The DNA of the CDR3 is TGTGCCAGCAGCCCCGCACCTAGAGGGACAGGGGGGACCTATGGCTACACCTTC. This sequence encodes CASSPAPRGTGGTYGYTF.